This is a list of T cell receptor beta chains from one sample in a study of graft-versus-host responses after intestinal transplantation. No antigens are known for them. Only in-frame clones appear in the TCRdb table, and some are missing; sequencing was by immunoSEQ multiplex PCR. The sample lists 35,000 to 50,000 clones; over 90% were seen once. Sample: unstimulated CD8+ T cells sorted from spleen or lymph node cells, taken before transplant. Receptors originate from a human donor who was the organ donor for an intestinal transplant. The CDR3 runs from the conserved cysteine through the conserved F or W. The D gene is left open where the match is weak. Clone size appears in some rows only: once, few, many, or a class for an expanded clone.

.	.	TRBV21-1	TRBJ1-1	CASSKAGKQGGFMNTEAFF	TGTGCCAGCAGCAAAGCAGGCAAACAGGGAGGGTTCATGAACACTGAAGCTTTCTTT
.	.	TRBV27	TRBJ2-2	CASSLTGLQPANTGELFF	TGTGCCAGCAGTTTGACGGGTCTTCAACCAGCGAACACCGGGGAGCTGTTTTTT
.	.	TRBV27	TRBJ2-1	CASSLTYWQANNEQFF	TGTGCCAGCAGTTTAACTTACTGGCAGGCCAACAATGAGCAGTTCTTC
.	TRBD1	TRBV10-3	TRBJ2-3	CAISESTGQGSDTQYF	TGTGCCATCAGTGAGTCGACGGGACAGGGTTCAGATACGCAGTATTTT
few	TRBD1	TRBV19	TRBJ2-7	CASSIGQGWNYEQYF	TGTGCCAGTAGTATAGGACAGGGGTGGAACTACGAGCAGTACTTC
.	.	TRBV27	TRBJ2-7	CASSSLGPYEQYF	TGTGCCAGCAGTTCGCTGGGGCCCTACGAGCAGTACTTC
.	.	TRBV28	TRBJ2-7	CASSSAYREPYEQYF	TGTGCCAGCAGTTCCGCCTACAGGGAACCCTACGAGCAGTACTTC
.	TRBD2	TRBV9	TRBJ2-3	CASSVTGTSGGISTDTQYF	TGTGCCAGCAGCGTTACCGGGACTAGCGGGGGGATTAGCACAGATACGCAGTATTTT
.	.	TRBV6-5	TRBJ2-7	CASSFLPPGPRYEQYF	TGTGCCAGCAGTTTCCTACCACCGGGCCCTAGGTACGAGCAGTACTTC
.	.	TRBV9	TRBJ2-2	CASSVGSPEGTGELFF	TGTGCCAGCAGCGTAGGTAGCCCGGAGGGCACCGGGGAGCTGTTTTTT
.	.	TRBV6-5	TRBJ2-7	CASSYSSYEQYF	TGTGCCAGCAGTTACAGCTCCTACGAGCAGTACTTC
.	.	TRBV30	TRBJ1-4	CAWSHGTTNEKLFF	TGTGCCTGGAGTCATGGGACCACTAATGAAAAACTGTTTTTT
.	.	TRBV4-3	TRBJ2-7	CASSQGLGEQYF	TGCGCCAGCAGCCAAGGTCTGGGGGAGCAGTACTTC
.	TRBD2	TRBV4-3	TRBJ2-5	CASSQGPTSGGMYQETQYF	TGCGCCAGCAGCCAAGGGCCGACTAGCGGGGGGATGTACCAAGAGACCCAGTACTTC